The T cell receptor (beta chain) under discussion was sequenced for a study of post-analysis software for immune sequencing data. Whole-study results and caveats: Five TRBV segments appeared more often in patients than in controls, and TRBV5-6, TRBV5-1 and TRBV20-1 were among these. F-measure co-clustering was strong for batch-matched samples. Controls significantly exceeded multiple sclerosis patients in normalized Chao1 diversity.

For this clonotype: As yet, its antigen is unknown.

TCR beta cDNA libraries included unique molecular identifiers. Each batch of roughly 0.95 to 10 million T cells produced roughly 450,000 cDNA molecules. One entry per CDR3 protein, called by TCRdb with MiXCR from the PCR reads. This sample carries 800,000 to 950,000 distinct CDR3 sequences, 53% of them seen once, and the ten largest clones take approximately 4.3%. The CDR3 consists of 15 residues. Germline V lookup: CDR1 MRHNA, CDR2 SNTAGT. Trimming removed 4 bases from V and 0 bases from J, with 11 bases in between. The receptor was derived from a girl aged 10 to 17 with multiple sclerosis. Source material: blood. The chain carries TRBV6-4 and TRBJ2-3; D is undetermined. CDR3 sequence (DNA): TGTGCCAGCAGTGGAAGGGCAGGAAGCACAGATACGCAGTATTTT. Translating gives CASSGRAGSTDTQYF.